This TCR beta chain was obtained from a study of blood T cell repertoires in COVID-19. Whole-study context: Both acute and convalescent COVID-19 samples were obtained from the United States, Italy and Spain.

In the original analysis: Reference gene primer amplification in the assay estimated nucleated cell counts. Profiled with immunoSEQ multiplex PCR; TCRdb holds only in-frame clones, not every one. V and J calls and clone size come straight from that table; D and trimming were deduced from the DNA. The sample shows roughly 260,000 clones, approximately 89% of them seen only once. The CDR3 is 14 residues long. The germline V gene has CDR1 SGHDT and CDR2 YYEEEE. Trimming took off 0 bases at V and 2 bases at J, with 7 bases between the two ends. J is TRBJ2-3 and V is TRBV5-6, with no clear D. Sample: peripheral blood. This clonotype was sampled from a man aged 35-49 years who had recovered from COVID-19. CDR3 region: CASSLVRITDTQYF. The CDR3 DNA reads TGTGCCAGCAGCTTGGTGCGGATCACAGATACGCAGTATTTT.